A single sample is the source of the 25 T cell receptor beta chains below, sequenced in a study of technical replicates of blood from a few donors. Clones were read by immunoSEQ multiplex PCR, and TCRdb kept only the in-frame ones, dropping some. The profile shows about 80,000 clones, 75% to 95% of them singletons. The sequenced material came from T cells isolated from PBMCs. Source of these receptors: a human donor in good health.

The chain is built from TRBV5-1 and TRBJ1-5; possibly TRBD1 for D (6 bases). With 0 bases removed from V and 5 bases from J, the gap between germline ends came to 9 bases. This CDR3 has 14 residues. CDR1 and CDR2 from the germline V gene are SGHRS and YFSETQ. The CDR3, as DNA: TGCGCCAGCAGCTTGGAACAGGGAGATCAGCCCCAGCATTTT. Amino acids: CASSLEQGDQPQHF.

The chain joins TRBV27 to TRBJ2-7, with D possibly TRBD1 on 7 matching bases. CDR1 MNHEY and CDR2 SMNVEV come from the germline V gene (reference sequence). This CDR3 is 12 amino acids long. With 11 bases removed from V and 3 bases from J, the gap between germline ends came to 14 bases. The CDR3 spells CAVRGQYYEQYF. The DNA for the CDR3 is TGTGCCGTGCGGGGACAGTACTACGAGCAGTACTTC.

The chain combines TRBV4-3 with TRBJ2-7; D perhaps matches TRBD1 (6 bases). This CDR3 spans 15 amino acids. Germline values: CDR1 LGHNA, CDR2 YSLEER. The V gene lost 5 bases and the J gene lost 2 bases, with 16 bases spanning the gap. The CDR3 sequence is CASSKVDSLAYEQYF. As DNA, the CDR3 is TGCGCCAGCAGCAAAGTGGACAGTTTAGCCTACGAGCAGTACTTC.

CDR3 sequence (DNA): TGCGCCAGTGAAAAGCTAGCGTCGCAGAACACCGGGGAGCTGTTTTTT. Translating gives CASEKLASQNTGELFF. This rearrangement joins TRBV5-1 to TRBJ2-2, with D possibly being TRBD2 (6 bases). V dropped 8 bases and J dropped 1 base, with 18 bases sitting between them. Germline loops: CDR1 SGHRS, CDR2 YFSETQ. The CDR3 loop spans 16 amino acids.

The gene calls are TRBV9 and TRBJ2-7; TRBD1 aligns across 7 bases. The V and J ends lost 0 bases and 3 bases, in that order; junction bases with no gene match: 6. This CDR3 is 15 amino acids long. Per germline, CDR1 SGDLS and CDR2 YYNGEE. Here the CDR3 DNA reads TGTGCCAGCAGCGTAGGGTTGACAGGGAACTACGAGCAGTACTTC. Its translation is CASSVGLTGNYEQYF. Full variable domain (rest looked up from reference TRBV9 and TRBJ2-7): DSGVTQTPKHLITATGQRVTLRCSPRSGDLSVYWYQQSLDQGLQFLIQYYNGEERAKGNILERFSAQQFPDLHSELNLSSLELGDSALYFCASSVGLTGNYEQYFGPGTRLTVT.

The CDR3 DNA is TGCGCCAGCAGCCCTCTAGGGCTAGCCAATGAGCAGTTCTTC. It translates to CASSPLGLANEQFF. This chain links TRBV5-1 with TRBJ2-1; D perhaps matches TRBD2 (5 bases). Per germline, CDR1 SGHRS and CDR2 YFSETQ. V lost 4 bases and J lost 6, with 14 bases in between. The CDR3 has 14 amino acids.

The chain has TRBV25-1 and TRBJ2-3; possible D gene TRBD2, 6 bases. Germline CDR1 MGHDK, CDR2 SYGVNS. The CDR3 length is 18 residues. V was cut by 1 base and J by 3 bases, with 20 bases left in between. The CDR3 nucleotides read TGTGCCAGCAGTGAATGGGTTACGGGAGCCGGTGGGACAGATACGCAGTATTTT. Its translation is CASSEWVTGAGGTDTQYF.

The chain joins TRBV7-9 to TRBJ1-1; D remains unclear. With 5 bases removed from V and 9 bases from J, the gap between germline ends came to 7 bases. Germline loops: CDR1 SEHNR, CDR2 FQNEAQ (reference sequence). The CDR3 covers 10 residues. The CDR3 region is CASSRGQAFF. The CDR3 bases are TGTGCCAGCAGCAGAGGGCAAGCTTTCTTT.

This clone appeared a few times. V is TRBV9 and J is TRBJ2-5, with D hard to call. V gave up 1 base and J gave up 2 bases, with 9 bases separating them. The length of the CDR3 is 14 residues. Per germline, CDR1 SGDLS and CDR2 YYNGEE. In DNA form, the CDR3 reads TGTGCCAGCAGCGTATCCACTACACAAGAGACCCAGTACTTC. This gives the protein CASSVSTTQETQYF.

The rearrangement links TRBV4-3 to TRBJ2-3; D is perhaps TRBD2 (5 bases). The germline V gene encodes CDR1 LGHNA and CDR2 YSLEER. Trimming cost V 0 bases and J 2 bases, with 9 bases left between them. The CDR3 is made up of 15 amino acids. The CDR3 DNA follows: TGCGCCAGCAGCCAAGAACTAGGGCCCACAGATACGCAGTATTTT. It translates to CASSQELGPTDTQYF.

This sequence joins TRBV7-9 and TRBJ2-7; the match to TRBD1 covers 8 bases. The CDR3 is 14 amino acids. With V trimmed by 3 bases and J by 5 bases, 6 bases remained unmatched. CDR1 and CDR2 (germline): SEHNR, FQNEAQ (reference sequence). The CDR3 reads CASSLRQGFDEQYF. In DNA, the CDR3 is TGTGCCAGCAGCTTGCGACAGGGGTTCGACGAGCAGTACTTC.

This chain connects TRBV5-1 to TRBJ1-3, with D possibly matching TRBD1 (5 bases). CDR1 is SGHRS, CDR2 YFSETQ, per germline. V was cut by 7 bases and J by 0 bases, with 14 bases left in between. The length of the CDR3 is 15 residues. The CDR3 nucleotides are TGCGCCAGCTGTCCGACAGTAGACTCTGGAAACACCATATATTTT. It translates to CASCPTVDSGNTIYF. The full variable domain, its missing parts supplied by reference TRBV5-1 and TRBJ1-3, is KAGVTQTPRYLIKTRGQQVTLSCSPISGHRSVSWYQQTPGQGLQFLFEYFSETQRNKGNFPGRFSGRQFSNSRSEMNVSTLELGDSALYLCASCPTVDSGNTIYFGEGSWLTVV.

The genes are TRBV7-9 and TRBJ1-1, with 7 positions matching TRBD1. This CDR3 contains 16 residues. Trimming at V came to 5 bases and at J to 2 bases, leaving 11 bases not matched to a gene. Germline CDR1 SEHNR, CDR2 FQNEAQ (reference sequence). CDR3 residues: CASSPRNTGVNTEAFF. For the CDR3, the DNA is TGTGCCAGCAGCCCGAGAAACACAGGGGTAAACACTGAAGCTTTCTTT.

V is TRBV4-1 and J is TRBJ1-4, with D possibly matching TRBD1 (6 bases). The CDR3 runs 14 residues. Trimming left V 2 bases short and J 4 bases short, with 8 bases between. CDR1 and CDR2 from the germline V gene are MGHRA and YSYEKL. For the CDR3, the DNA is TGCGCCAGCAGCCAACAGGGGAATAATGAAAAACTGTTTTTT. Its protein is CASSQQGNNEKLFF.

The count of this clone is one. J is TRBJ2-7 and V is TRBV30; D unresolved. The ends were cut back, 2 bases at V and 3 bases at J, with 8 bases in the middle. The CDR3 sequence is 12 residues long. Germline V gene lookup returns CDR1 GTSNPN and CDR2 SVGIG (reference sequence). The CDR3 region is CAWSTDNYEQYF. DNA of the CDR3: TGTGCCTGGAGTACAGATAACTACGAGCAGTACTTC. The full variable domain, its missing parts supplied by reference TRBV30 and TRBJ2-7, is SQTIHQWPATLVQPVGSPLSLECTVEGTSNPNLYWYRQAAGRGLQLLFYSVGIGQISSEVPQNLSASRPQDRQFILSSKKLLLSDSGFYLCAWSTDNYEQYFGPGTRLTVT.

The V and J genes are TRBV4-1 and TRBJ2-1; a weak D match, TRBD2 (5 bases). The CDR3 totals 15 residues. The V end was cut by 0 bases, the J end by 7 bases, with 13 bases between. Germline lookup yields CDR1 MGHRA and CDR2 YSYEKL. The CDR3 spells CASSQDGGLYNEQFF. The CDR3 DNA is TGCGCCAGCAGCCAAGATGGAGGACTTTATAATGAGCAGTTCTTC.

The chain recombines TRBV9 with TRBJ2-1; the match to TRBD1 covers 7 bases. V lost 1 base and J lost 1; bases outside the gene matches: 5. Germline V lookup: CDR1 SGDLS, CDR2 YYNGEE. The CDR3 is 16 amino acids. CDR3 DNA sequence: TGTGCCAGCAGCGTACCCAGACAGGGTTCCTACAATGAGCAGTTCTTC. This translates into CASSVPRQGSYNEQFF.

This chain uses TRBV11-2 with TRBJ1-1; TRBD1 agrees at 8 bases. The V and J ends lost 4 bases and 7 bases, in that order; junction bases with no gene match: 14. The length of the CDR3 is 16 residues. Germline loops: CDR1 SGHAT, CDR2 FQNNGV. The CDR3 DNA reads TGTGCCAGCAGCTCACTCCGACAGGGGCATAGAAATGAAGCTTTCTTT. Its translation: CASSSLRQGHRNEAFF.

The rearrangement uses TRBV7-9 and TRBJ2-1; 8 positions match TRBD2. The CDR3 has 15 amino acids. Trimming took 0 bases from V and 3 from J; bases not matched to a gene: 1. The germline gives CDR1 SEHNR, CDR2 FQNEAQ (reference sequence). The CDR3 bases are TGTGCCAGCAGCTTAGCTAGCGGGAACTACAATGAGCAGTTCTTC. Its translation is CASSLASGNYNEQFF.

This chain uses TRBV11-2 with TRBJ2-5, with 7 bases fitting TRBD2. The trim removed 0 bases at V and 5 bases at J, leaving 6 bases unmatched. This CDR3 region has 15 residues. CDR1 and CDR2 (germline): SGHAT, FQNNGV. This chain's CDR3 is CASSLEAGYGETQYF. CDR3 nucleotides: TGTGCCAGCAGCTTAGAAGCGGGATATGGGGAGACCCAGTACTTC.

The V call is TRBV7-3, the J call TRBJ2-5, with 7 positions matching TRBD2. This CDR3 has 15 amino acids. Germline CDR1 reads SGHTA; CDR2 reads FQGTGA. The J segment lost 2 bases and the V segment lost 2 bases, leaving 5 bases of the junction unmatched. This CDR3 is CASSLGPAGQETQYF. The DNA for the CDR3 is TGTGCCAGCAGCTTAGGGCCAGCGGGGCAAGAGACCCAGTACTTC.

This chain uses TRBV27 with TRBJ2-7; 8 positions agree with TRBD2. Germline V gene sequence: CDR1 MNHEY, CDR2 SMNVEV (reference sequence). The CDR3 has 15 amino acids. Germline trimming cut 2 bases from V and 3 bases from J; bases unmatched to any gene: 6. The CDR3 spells CASSLRVAGFYEQYF. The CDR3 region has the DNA TGTGCCAGCAGTTTAAGAGTAGCGGGGTTCTACGAGCAGTACTTC.

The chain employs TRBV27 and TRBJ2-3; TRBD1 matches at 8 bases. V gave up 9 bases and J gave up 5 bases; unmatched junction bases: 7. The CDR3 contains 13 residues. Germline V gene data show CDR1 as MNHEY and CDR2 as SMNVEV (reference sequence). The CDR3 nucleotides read TGTGCCAGAAATTCAGGGGGCGGAGATACGCAGTATTTT. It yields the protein CARNSGGGDTQYF.

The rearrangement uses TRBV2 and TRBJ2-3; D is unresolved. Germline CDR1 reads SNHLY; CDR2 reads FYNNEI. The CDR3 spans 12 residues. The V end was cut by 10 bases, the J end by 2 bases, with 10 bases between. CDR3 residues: CATTYITDTQYF. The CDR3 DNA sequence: TGTGCCACCACATACATCACAGATACGCAGTATTTT. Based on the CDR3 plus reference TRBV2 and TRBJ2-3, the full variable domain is EPEVTQTPSHQVTQMGQEVILRCVPISNHLYFYWYRQILGQKVEFLVSFYNNEISEKSEIFDDQFSVERPDGSNFTLKIRSTKLEDSAMYFCATTYITDTQYFGPGTRLTVL.

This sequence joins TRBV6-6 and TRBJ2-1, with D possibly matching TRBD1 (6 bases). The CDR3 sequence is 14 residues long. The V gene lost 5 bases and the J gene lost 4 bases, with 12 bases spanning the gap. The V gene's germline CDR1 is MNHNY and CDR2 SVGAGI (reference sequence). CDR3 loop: CASSHREPYNEQFF. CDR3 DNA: TGTGCCAGCAGTCACAGGGAACCATACAATGAGCAGTTCTTC.